The clone carrying this T cell receptor beta chain was detected ten times or more. This entry belongs to a study of control samples from healthy donors and cancer patients. From germline, CDR1 is KGHDR and CDR2 SFDVKD. The CDR3 covers 14 residues. The germline V and J ends were trimmed by 5 bases and 1 base, with 10 bases remaining between them. Sequencing was performed with immunoSEQ multiplex PCR; in TCRdb, only in-frame clones are kept and a portion is missing. This table holds about 270,000 clones, approximately 80% found once. The receptor's source is a woman aged 55-75 years with lung cancer. The V call is TRBV24-1, the J call TRBJ1-1; D not certain. The sequenced sample was PBMCs. CDR3 loop: CATSGRGSNTEAFF. Written as DNA, the CDR3 is TGTGCCACCAGTGGGCGGGGTTCGAACACTGAAGCTTTCTTT.